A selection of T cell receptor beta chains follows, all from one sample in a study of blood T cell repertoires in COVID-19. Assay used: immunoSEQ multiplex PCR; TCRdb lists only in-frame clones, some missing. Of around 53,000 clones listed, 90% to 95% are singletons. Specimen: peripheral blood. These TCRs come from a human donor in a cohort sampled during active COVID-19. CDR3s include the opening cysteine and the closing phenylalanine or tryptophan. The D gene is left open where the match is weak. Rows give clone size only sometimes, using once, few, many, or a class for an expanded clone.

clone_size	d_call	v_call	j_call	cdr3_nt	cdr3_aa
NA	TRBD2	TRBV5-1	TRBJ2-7	TGCGCCAGCAGCCCGACTAGCGGGAGACTCTACGAGCAGTACTTC	CASSPTSGRLYEQYF
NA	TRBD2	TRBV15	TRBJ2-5	TGTGCCAGCGAGCGGGGGCGTGAAGAGACCCAGTACTTC	CASERGREETQYF
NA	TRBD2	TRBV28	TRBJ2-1	TGTGCCAGCAGGGAAACTAGCGGGAGCCGGGATGAGCAGTTCTTC	CASRETSGSRDEQFF
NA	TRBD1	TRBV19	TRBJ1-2	TGTGCCAGTAGTCCAACTACAGGGGGGGTCTATGGCTACACCTTC	CASSPTTGGVYGYTF
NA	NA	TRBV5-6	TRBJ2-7	TGTGCCAGCACCTATGGTTGGTGGGCAGATGGAGGCCTCTACGAGCAGTACTTC	CASTYGWWADGGLYEQYF
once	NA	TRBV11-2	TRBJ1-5	TGTGCCAGCAGCTTAGACCAGGGACAGCCCCAGCATTTT	CASSLDQGQPQHF
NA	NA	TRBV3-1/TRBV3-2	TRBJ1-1	TGTGCCAGCAGCCACACAGCCCAATCGAACACTGAAGCTTTCTTT	CASSHTAQSNTEAFF
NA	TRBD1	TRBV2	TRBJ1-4	TGTGCCAGCAGTGAGAACGAGAGACAGGGAGATGAAAAACTGTTTTTT	CASSENERQGDEKLFF
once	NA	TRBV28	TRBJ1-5	TGTGCCAGCAGTGTCCTGACCCAGGGGCGGCAGCCCCAGCATTTT	CASSVLTQGRQPQHF
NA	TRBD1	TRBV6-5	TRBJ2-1	TGTGCCAGCCAATTGGACAGGTGGGGTGAGCAGTTCTTC	CASQLDRWGEQFF
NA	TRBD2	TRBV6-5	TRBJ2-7	TGTGCCAGCAGTTTTAGCGGGAGGGGCGATGAGCAGTACTTC	CASSFSGRGDEQYF
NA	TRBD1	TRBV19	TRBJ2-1	TGTGCCAGTAGTATCCCGGACAGGGCCACCCCAACGTACCTACCCTCTAGCTCCTACAATGAGCAGTTCTTC	CASSIPDRATPTYLPSSSYNEQFF
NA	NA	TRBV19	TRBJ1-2	TGTGCCAGTAGTATAGGGCAGGGGTTTTCGAATGGCTACACCTTC	CASSIGQGFSNGYTF
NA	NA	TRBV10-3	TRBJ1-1	TGTGCCATCCAGGGAGGCACGGCGGCGAACACTGAAGCTTTCTTT	CAIQGGTAANTEAFF
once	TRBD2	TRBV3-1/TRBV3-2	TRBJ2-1	TGTGCCAGCACCCCGGGGAGGGACCATGAGCAGTTCTTC	CASTPGRDHEQFF
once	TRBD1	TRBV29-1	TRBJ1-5	TGCAGCGTTTGGACAGGGGGAGATCAGCCCCAGCATTTT	CSVWTGGDQPQHF
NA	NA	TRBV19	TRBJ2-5	TGTGCCAGTAATCAACGGCGGGATAACCAAGAGACCCAGTACTTC	CASNQRRDNQETQYF
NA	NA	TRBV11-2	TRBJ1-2	TGTGCCAGCAGCTTTACGTACACACAGAGTAACTATGGCTACACCTTC	CASSFTYTQSNYGYTF
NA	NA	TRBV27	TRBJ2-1	TGTGCCAGCAGCATCTTTGCGGGAAAGTCCTACAATGAGCAGTTCTTC	CASSIFAGKSYNEQFF
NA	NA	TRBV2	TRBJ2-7	TGTGCCAGCCCTGCGTCGGTTCTCTACGAGCAGTACTTC	CASPASVLYEQYF
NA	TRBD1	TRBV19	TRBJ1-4	TGTGCCAGTAGCGGACAGGGGACTAATGAAAAACTGTTTTTT	CASSGQGTNEKLFF
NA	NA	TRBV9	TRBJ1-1	TGTGCCAGCAGCCCTCACCCCGGGGGGAACACTGAAGCTTTCTTT	CASSPHPGGNTEAFF
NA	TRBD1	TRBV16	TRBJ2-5	TGTGCCAGCAGCCAATCGTACGGACAGGCCATGGGGGAGACCCAGTACTTC	CASSQSYGQAMGETQYF
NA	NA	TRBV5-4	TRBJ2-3	TGTGCCAGCAGCCGAACCAGCTCCCGGGCAGATACGCAGTATTTT	CASSRTSSRADTQYF
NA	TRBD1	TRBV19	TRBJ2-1	TGTGCCAGTAGACAAAAACGGGACAGGGAGCAGTTCTTC	CASRQKRDREQFF
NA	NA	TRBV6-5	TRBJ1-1	TGTGCCAGCAGGGAGAGTAACACTGAAGCTTTCTTT	CASRESNTEAFF
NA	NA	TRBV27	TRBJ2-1	TGTGCCAGCATCTCCCTAGGGGGAAATGAGCAGTTCTTC	CASISLGGNEQFF
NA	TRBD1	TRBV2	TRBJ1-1	TGTGCCAGCAGTTACAGGGGACGGGACACTGAAGCTTTCTTT	CASSYRGRDTEAFF
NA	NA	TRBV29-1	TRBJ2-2	TGCAGCGTTTTCCAGGCAGCCAACACCGGGGAGCTGTTTTTT	CSVFQAANTGELFF
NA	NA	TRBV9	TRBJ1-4	TGTGCCAGCAGCGTAGAATCGAGAGGGGGAGAAGAAAAACTGTTTTTT	CASSVESRGGEEKLFF
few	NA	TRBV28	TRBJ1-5	TGTGCCATCGGGGAGTTTTCGAGGGATAGCAATCAGCCCCAGCATTTT	CAIGEFSRDSNQPQHF
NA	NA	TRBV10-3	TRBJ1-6	TGTGCCATCAGTGCTCGGAGCGAAAGGGGTTCACCCCTCCACTTT	CAISARSERGSPLHF
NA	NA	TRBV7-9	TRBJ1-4	TGTGCCAGCAGCTTTTACGAGCGTGAAAAACTGTTTTTT	CASSFYEREKLFF
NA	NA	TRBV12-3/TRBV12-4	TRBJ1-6	TGTGCCAGCAGTTTTACAGGGAATTCACCCCTCCACTTT	CASSFTGNSPLHF
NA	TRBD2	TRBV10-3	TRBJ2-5	TGTGCCACCCGGGGGGACGAGACCCAGTACTTC	CATRGDETQYF
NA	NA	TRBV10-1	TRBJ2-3	TGCGCCAGCAGTGGGCCATCGGGAGACACAGATACGCAGTATTTT	CASSGPSGDTDTQYF